The 15 T cell receptor beta chains listed next were all sequenced from one sample in a study of T cell repertoires in cytomegalovirus infection. One entry per CDR3 protein, called by TCRdb with MiXCR from the reads. The data contain approximately 500,000 distinct CDR3 sequences, around 11% of them singletons. The sequenced sample consisted of PBMCs. The receptors come from a human donor in good health (CMV status not recorded). Some clones in this sample may be carry-over from other donors' samples.

This clonotype was found many times. The J gene is TRBJ2-5, the V gene TRBV6-1, with 8 bases identical to TRBD2. This CDR3 is 16 amino acids long. Germline trimming cut 0 bases from V and 4 bases from J; bases unmatched to any gene: 7. Germline V gene data show CDR1 as MNHNS and CDR2 as SASEGT. The DNA for the CDR3 is TGTGCCAGCAGTGAAGCTCGGACTAGCCTCGCAGAGACCCAGTACTTC. Translation: CASSEARTSLAETQYF.

This clonotype was seen many times. The chain links TRBV6-1 to TRBJ2-7, with TRBD2 identical over 11 bases. V lost 8 bases, J lost 0 bases, and 12 bases stayed unmatched. This CDR3 has 17 amino acids. Germline V gene sequence: CDR1 MNHNS, CDR2 SASEGT. CDR3 nucleotides: TGTGCCAGCTATAGCGGGAGGGCCGCCCCGATCTCCTACGAGCAGTACTTC. It codes for CASYSGRAAPISYEQYF.

This clonotype was found many times. J is TRBJ1-6 and V is TRBV18; D is possibly TRBD1 (6 bases). CDR3 length equals 15 residues. The V gene lost 3 bases and the J gene lost 7 bases, with 13 bases spanning the gap. Germline V gives CDR1 KGHSH, CDR2 LQKENI. The CDR3 here is CASSPTGIQNSPLHF. As DNA, the CDR3 is TGTGCCAGCTCACCTACAGGGATTCAGAATTCACCCCTCCACTTT.

The V call is TRBV6-6, the J call TRBJ2-4, with D possibly matching TRBD2 (7 bases). The CDR3 extends over 17 amino acids. Germline CDR1 reads MNHNY; CDR2 reads SVGAGI (reference sequence). V shed 2 bases and J shed 7 bases, with 21 bases lying between them. The CDR3 sequence is CASSYPSGGGEGNIQYF. Written as DNA, the CDR3 is TGTGCCAGCAGTTACCCTTCGGGGGGCGGAGAGGGGAACATTCAGTACTTC.

This clonotype came up many times. The V call is TRBV6-1, the J call TRBJ2-7; 10 bases map to TRBD1. The CDR3 extends over 18 amino acids. Germline V gene data show CDR1 as MNHNS and CDR2 as SASEGT. J was trimmed by 6 bases and V by 6 bases; bases with no gene match: 20. The CDR3 DNA reads as TGTGCCAGCAGCTCCCCTCCGGGGACAGGGGTGTCAGGGGGCGAGCAGTACTTC. Translated, it gives CASSSPPGTGVSGGEQYF.

In this sample, this clonotype turned up many times. This chain uses TRBV10-3 with TRBJ1-2, with TRBD1 identical over 7 bases. The CDR3 consists of 18 residues. The J segment lost 1 base and the V segment lost 3 bases, leaving 14 bases of the junction unmatched. Germline CDR1 reads ENHRY; CDR2 reads SYGVKD. The CDR3 DNA is TGTGCCATCAGTGATATGGTTAGCCGACAGGGACGTAACTATGGCTACACCTTC. Its translation: CAISDMVSRQGRNYGYTF.

Note on this clonotype: The junction shows a germline mismatch at one end, possibly a read error. The chain combines TRBV20-1 with TRBJ2-7; D assignment may be TRBD1 or TRBD2 (5 bases each). CDR3 length equals 12 residues. Germline V lookup: CDR1 DFQATT, CDR2 SNEGSKA (reference sequence). For the CDR3, the DNA is TGCAGTGCGAGAGGGGTCTCCTACGAGCAGTACTTC. It yields the protein CSARGVSYEQYF.

This clonotype was observed at least ten times. The rearrangement joins TRBV12-3 or TRBV12-4 to TRBJ1-5, with D unresolved. The CDR3 contains 13 residues. Trimming shortened V by 4 bases and J by 6 bases, and 10 bases separated the two germline ends. The CDR3 DNA reads TGTGCCAGCAGTTCATCTGGTAGTCAGCCCCAGCATTTT. Translation gives CASSSSGSQPQHF.

This chain links TRBV2 with TRBJ1-1; 9 positions agree with TRBD1. The V gene's germline CDR1 is SNHLY and CDR2 FYNNEI. The CDR3 has 13 amino acids. The trim removed 6 bases at V and 4 bases at J, leaving 3 bases unmatched. The CDR3 DNA reads TGTGCCAGCAGGATGGACAGGGGCACTGAAGCTTTCTTT. Protein sequence: CASRMDRGTEAFF.

This clonotype was seen at least ten times. The rearrangement joins TRBV28 to TRBJ1-1; the D is unclear. Per germline, CDR1 MDHEN and CDR2 SYDVKM. Trimming removed 1 base from V and 6 bases from J, with 9 bases in between. This CDR3 region has 13 residues. The CDR3 region is CASSLSGQAEAFF. CDR3 DNA sequence: TGTGCCAGCAGTTTATCGGGTCAGGCTGAAGCTTTCTTT. The variable domain in full, completed from reference TRBV28 and TRBJ1-1, reads DVKVTQSSRYLVKRTGEKVFLECVQDMDHENMFWYRQDPGLGLRLIYFSYDVKMKEKGDIPEGYSVSREKKERFSLILESASTNQTSMYLCASSLSGQAEAFFGQGTRLTVV.

This clonotype was observed once. The rearrangement joins TRBV6-1 to TRBJ1-6, with 8 bases that match TRBD1. Germline CDR1 and CDR2: MNHNS and SASEGT. The CDR3 loop spans 17 amino acids. V lost 10 bases to trimming and J lost 3 bases; unmatched junction nucleotides: 14. The CDR3, as DNA: TGTGCCAACAGCTCGCCAGGGGGCTGGAGCTATAATTCACCCCTCCACTTT. It codes for CANSSPGGWSYNSPLHF.

This clonotype has only a few counts. The chain recombines TRBV20-1 with TRBJ2-7, with D tentatively TRBD2 (6 bases). The CDR3 length is 15 residues. The V gene lost 0 bases and the J gene lost 7 bases, with 19 bases spanning the gap. Germline lookup yields CDR1 DFQATT and CDR2 SNEGSKA (reference sequence). CDR3 nucleotides: TGCAGTGCTAGAGATCTGTCTAGCGAAAAGGAGGAGCAGTACTTC. Protein: CSARDLSSEKEEQYF.

The table lists this clonotype with many counts. The chain joins TRBV2 to TRBJ2-3; possibly TRBD2 for D (5 bases). Germline CDR1 reads SNHLY; CDR2 reads FYNNEI. The CDR3 consists of 14 residues. V lost 0 bases and J lost 4, with 8 bases in between. The CDR3 loop reads CASSEAGVADTQYF. The CDR3 bases are TGTGCCAGCAGTGAAGCCGGGGTAGCAGATACGCAGTATTTT.

The V call is TRBV19, the J call TRBJ1-2; 8 bases agree with TRBD1. Trimming at V came to 6 bases and at J to 8 bases, leaving 8 bases not matched to a gene. This CDR3 has 13 amino acids. The germline CDR1 and CDR2 sequences are LNHDA and SQIVND (reference sequence). The CDR3 DNA reads TGTGCCAGTAGGGTCGGGACAGGCATGGGCTACACCTTC. Translated, it gives CASRVGTGMGYTF.

V gene TRBV30 combines with J gene TRBJ2-3, with D maybe TRBD2 (6 bases). V was clipped by 5 bases and J by 4 bases, with 16 bases between them. Germline V gene lookup returns CDR1 GTSNPN and CDR2 SVGIG (reference sequence). CDR3 size: 14 residues. The CDR3 spells CAWDGEAKADTQYF. DNA of the CDR3: TGTGCCTGGGACGGGGAGGCCAAGGCAGATACGCAGTATTTT.